This TCR beta chain was recorded in a study of T-cell memory formation after mild COVID-19. Study-level results: Second-wave clones that peaked on day 37 lacked confirmed SARS-CoV-2 specificity.

This clonotype was observed many times. Antigen: not known. Sample barcodes and UMIs were carried by the TCR alpha and TCR beta cDNA libraries that 5'RACE generated with constant-segment primers. MiXCR was run by TCRdb on the 5' RACE reads, yielding one entry per CDR3 protein. The sample lists fewer than 450,000 distinct CDR3 sequences, around a fifth occurring once. Material: PBMCs or a T cell subset sorted from them (not recorded which). The clonotype originates from an adult woman who had mild COVID-19 (a few samples of this study predate the infection). Cell type and time point are not known.

Here the CDR3 reads CASSPGLVLAKNIQYF. The CDR3 DNA reads as TGTGCCAGCAGTCCTGGACTAGTCTTGGCCAAAAACATTCAGTACTTC. The chain combines TRBV6-5 with TRBJ2-4; 7 bases align to TRBD2. Trimming removed 5 bases from V and 1 base from J; junction bases left unmatched: 8. The CDR3 has 16 residues. Germline values: CDR1 MNHEY, CDR2 SVGAGI.